The 23 T cell receptor beta chains in this list originate from one sample, sequenced in a study of early T cells in non-severe SARS-CoV-2 infection. One entry per CDR3 protein, called by TCRdb with MiXCR from the 5' RACE reads. The sample contains nearly 110,000 distinct CDR3 sequences, over 8.5% of which appear only once. Material: whole blood. These receptors were taken from an adult who was a healthcare worker with PCR-confirmed SARS-CoV-2 infection or an uninfected control (not recorded which).

This clonotype was detected many times. The CDR3 reads CASSKGDQGLCETQYF. The CDR3 DNA sequence: TGTGCCAGCAGCAAAGGTGACCAGGGGCTCTGCGAGACCCAGTACTTC. The rearrangement uses TRBV21-1 and TRBJ2-5; TRBD1, the table's D call, lacks a check against the DNA. TRBV21-1 is described as a pseudogene. The CDR3 is 16 residues long.

The rearrangement joins TRBV20-1 to TRBJ1-6; D remains ambiguous. Trimming left V 4 bases short and J 0 bases short, with 4 bases between. This CDR3 has 13 amino acids. The germline V gene has CDR1 DFQATT and CDR2 SNEGSKA (reference sequence). CDR3 amino acids: CSAIRSYNSPLHF. CDR3 sequence (DNA): TGCAGTGCTATCCGCTCCTATAATTCACCCCTCCACTTT.

This clonotype was detected many times. The rearrangement joins TRBV2 to TRBJ2-1; D is possibly TRBD1 or TRBD2 (5 bases each). V was clipped by 2 bases and J by 9 bases, with 14 bases between them. CDR3 length equals 14 residues. The V gene's germline CDR1 is SNHLY and CDR2 FYNNEI. This CDR3 reads CASSESGPRVEQFF. The CDR3 DNA follows: TGTGCCAGCAGTGAATCGGGGCCACGGGTTGAGCAGTTCTTC.

The table lists this clonotype with a few counts. V usage is TRBV2 and J usage is TRBJ2-3, with 11 bases fitting TRBD2. Germline loops: CDR1 SNHLY, CDR2 FYNNEI. This CDR3 comprises 15 residues. The J segment lost 4 bases and the V segment lost 6 bases, leaving 6 bases of the junction unmatched. In DNA, the CDR3 is TGTGCCAGCAGCCCGGGACTAGCGGTTTCAGATACGCAGTATTTT. This translates into CASSPGLAVSDTQYF.

The rearrangement links TRBV20-1 to TRBJ2-7; 9 nucleotides agree with TRBD2. This CDR3 comprises 13 residues. Trimming removed 2 bases from V and 5 bases from J; junction bases left unmatched: 4. The germline gives CDR1 DFQATT, CDR2 SNEGSKA (reference sequence). This CDR3 is CSARYSGSDEQYF. The DNA of the CDR3 is TGCAGTGCTAGATATAGCGGGAGTGACGAGCAGTACTTC.

This clonotype was observed many times. The chain employs TRBV19 and TRBJ2-1, with D possibly being TRBD2 (7 bases). The CDR3 covers 16 residues. V lost 7 bases and J lost 7, with 23 bases in between. Looked up from germline, CDR1 is LNHDA and CDR2 is SQIVND (reference sequence). This CDR3 reads CASKGPPGAGANEQFF. CDR3 in DNA: TGTGCCAGTAAAGGACCTCCGGGGGCGGGAGCTAATGAGCAGTTCTTC. The entire variable domain, with the rest obtained from reference TRBV19 and TRBJ2-1, is as follows: DGGITQSPKYLFRKEGQNVTLSCEQNLNHDAMYWYRQDPGQGLRLIYYSQIVNDFQKGDIAEGYSVSREKKESFPLTVTSAQKNPTAFYLCASKGPPGAGANEQFFGPGTRLTVL.

The chain employs TRBV28 and TRBJ2-7; no definite D call. CDR3 length: 14 residues. Germline V gene lookup returns CDR1 MDHEN and CDR2 SYDVKM. V shed 4 bases and J shed 4 bases, with 14 bases lying between them. CDR3 loop: CASSSPGSFYEQYF. CDR3 bases: TGTGCCAGCAGTTCCCCAGGTAGCTTTTACGAGCAGTACTTC.

With respect to this clonotype: The CDR3 end shows no conserved phenylalanine or tryptophan, and so a read error is likely. This rearrangement joins TRBV4-1 to TRBJ2-2, with 9 bases aligning to TRBD1. The ends lost 3 bases at V and 5 bases at J; junction bases unmatched: 4. CDR1 and CDR2 from the germline V gene are MGHRA and YSYEKL. The CDR3 is 15 residues long. CDR3 in amino acids: CASSHGDRATGELFL. In DNA form, the CDR3 reads TGCGCCAGCAGCCATGGGGACAGGGCGACCGGGGAGCTGTTTTTA.

At least ten counts were recorded for this clonotype. The rearrangement joins TRBV24-1 to TRBJ2-3, with TRBD2 as a possible D gene (6 bases). Germline V gives CDR1 KGHDR, CDR2 SFDVKD. This CDR3 spans 16 amino acids. V was trimmed by 2 bases and J by 8 bases, leaving 19 bases between them. CDR3 sequence reads: CATSDSGTLLGGTQYF. DNA for the CDR3: TGTGCCACCAGTGATTCCGGGACCCTATTGGGGGGTACGCAGTATTTT.

This clonotype was observed at least ten times. The rearrangement links TRBV28 to TRBJ2-7, with D maybe TRBD2 (6 bases). V was trimmed by 4 bases and J by 2 bases, leaving 15 bases between them. The CDR3 is made up of 15 amino acids. CDR1 and CDR2 (germline): MDHEN, SYDVKM. The CDR3 is CASSSPRELAYEQYF. In DNA, the CDR3 is TGTGCCAGCAGTTCACCCCGGGAGCTAGCCTACGAGCAGTACTTC.

This rearrangement joins TRBV7-9 to TRBJ2-4, with D tentatively TRBD1 (6 bases). Trimming left V 5 bases short and J 6 bases short, with 23 bases between. CDR3 length: 17 amino acids. Germline assignment: CDR1 SEHNR and CDR2 FQNEAQ (reference sequence). The CDR3 loop reads CASSPRHGTKERNIQYF. CDR3 nucleotide sequence: TGTGCCAGCAGCCCCCGCCACGGGACAAAAGAGAGAAACATTCAGTACTTC.

The table lists this clonotype with a few counts. The chain recombines TRBV4-1 with TRBJ2-1, with D perhaps matching TRBD1 or TRBD2 (5 bases each). The germline V gene has CDR1 MGHRA and CDR2 YSYEKL. This CDR3 has 19 amino acids. The V end was cut by 4 bases, the J end by 6 bases, with 28 bases between. The CDR3 DNA is TGCGCCAGCAGCCGAGGCAGGTTACGGGACCACCAAGAACCCAATGAGCAGTTCTTC. Amino acids: CASSRGRLRDHQEPNEQFF.

This clonotype was detected only a few times. The V gene is TRBV2, the J gene TRBJ1-1, with D uncertain. The germline V gene has CDR1 SNHLY and CDR2 FYNNEI. Trimming stripped 2 bases from V and 6 bases from J, with 4 bases between. The CDR3 has 11 amino acids. DNA of the CDR3: TGTGCCAGCAGTGAACCGGCTGAAGCTTTCTTT. This translates into CASSEPAEAFF.

This clonotype was seen a few times. The chain combines TRBV29-1 with TRBJ2-7, with D perhaps matching TRBD1 or TRBD2 (5 bases each). The CDR3 totals 13 residues. The germline V gene has CDR1 SQVTM and CDR2 ANQGSEA. Deletions cut 4 bases from V and 1 base from J, with 11 bases between. CDR3 sequence: CSVVVGTSYEQYF. Written as DNA, the CDR3 is TGCAGCGTTGTTGTGGGGACGTCCTACGAGCAGTACTTC.

J is TRBJ2-5 and V is TRBV29-1; D remains unclear. The CDR3 is 11 residues long. V was trimmed by 8 bases and J by 3 bases, leaving 10 bases between them. Germline V gives CDR1 SQVTM, CDR2 ANQGSEA. The CDR3 is CSSQIEETQYF. For the CDR3, the DNA is TGCAGCTCCCAGATTGAAGAGACCCAGTACTTC.

This rearrangement joins TRBV28 to TRBJ2-7; no clear D. CDR3 size: 12 residues. With 6 bases removed from V and 2 bases from J, the gap between germline ends came to 8 bases. Germline V CDR1 and CDR2: MDHEN, SYDVKM. The CDR3 sequence: CASSFYTYEQYF. The DNA for the CDR3 is TGTGCCAGCAGCTTCTACACCTACGAGCAGTACTTC.

There are many counts of this clonotype. The chain joins TRBV28 to TRBJ2-7; D gene uncertain. V lost 6 bases to trimming and J lost 2 bases, with 11 bases between them. Per the germline V gene, CDR1 is MDHEN and CDR2 is SYDVKM. This CDR3 has 13 residues. The CDR3 reads CASRSSTPYEQYF. Written as DNA, the CDR3 is TGTGCCAGCAGGAGCAGTACCCCCTACGAGCAGTACTTC. The full variable domain, its missing parts supplied by reference TRBV28 and TRBJ2-7, is DVKVTQSSRYLVKRTGEKVFLECVQDMDHENMFWYRQDPGLGLRLIYFSYDVKMKEKGDIPEGYSVSREKKERFSLILESASTNQTSMYLCASRSSTPYEQYFGPGTRLTVT.

This clonotype has a handful of counts. This sequence joins TRBV7-9 and TRBJ2-3; D remains ambiguous. The CDR3 is made up of 13 amino acids. Trimming stripped 3 bases from V and 3 bases from J, with 7 bases between. Germline-derived CDR1 and CDR2 are SEHNR and FQNEAQ (reference sequence). CDR3 sequence: CASSFSGTDTQYF. Here the CDR3 DNA reads TGTGCCAGCAGCTTTTCCGGAACAGATACGCAGTATTTT.

J is TRBJ2-7 and V is TRBV2; D unclear. In germline, CDR1 is SNHLY, CDR2 FYNNEI. Trimming shortened V by 7 bases and J by 4 bases, and 11 bases separated the two germline ends. The CDR3 length is 12 residues. For the CDR3, the DNA is TGTGCCAGCAAGGACGATTGGTACGAGCAGTACTTC. Translated: CASKDDWYEQYF.

This clonotype was picked up many times. The chain links TRBV14 to TRBJ2-5; tentatively, D is TRBD1 (6 bases). Germline V gene lookup returns CDR1 SGHDN and CDR2 FVKESK. V was pared by 0 bases and J by 5 bases, with 10 bases between. The CDR3 runs 14 residues. The CDR3 spells CASSQDWGHETQYF. The CDR3 DNA follows: TGTGCCAGCAGCCAAGATTGGGGGCACGAGACCCAGTACTTC. Full variable domain (outside the CDR3, taken from reference TRBV14 and TRBJ2-5): EAGVTQFPSHSVIEKGQTVTLRCDPISGHDNLYWYRRVMGKEIKFLLHFVKESKQDESGMPNNRFLAERTGGTYSTLKVQPAELEDSGVYFCASSQDWGHETQYFGPGTRLLVL.

At least ten counts were recorded for this clonotype. The V call is TRBV15, the J call TRBJ2-7; no firm D call. The V end lost 0 bases, the J end lost 3 bases, and 15 bases lay between the germline ends. Germline V gene data show CDR1 as LNHNV and CDR2 as YYDKDF (reference sequence). The CDR3 length is 16 residues. CDR3 DNA: TGTGCCACCAGCAGAGATTATCGACTCGGCGGCTACGAGCAGTACTTC. It codes for CATSRDYRLGGYEQYF.

The table lists this clonotype with a few counts. The chain couples TRBV21-1 to TRBJ1-3. TRBV21-1 is shown as a pseudogene. The CDR3 is 13 amino acids. CDR3 sequence reads: CASSMGSGNTIYF. The CDR3 DNA reads TGTGCCAGCAGCATGGGGTCTGGAAACACCATATATTTT.

The rearrangement joins TRBV7-6 to TRBJ1-1; tentatively, D is TRBD1 (5 bases). Germline lookup yields CDR1 SGHVS and CDR2 FNYEAQ. The CDR3 contains 15 residues. Deletions cut 1 base from V and 1 base from J, with 10 bases between. The CDR3 protein is CASSLGVDKNTEAFF. CDR3 nucleotides: TGTGCCAGCAGCTTAGGTGTGGACAAGAACACTGAAGCTTTCTTT.